This is a list of T cell receptor beta chains from one sample in a study of T cell responses to AZD1222 COVID-19 vaccine. Method: immunoSEQ multiplex PCR; TCRdb's copy keeps in-frame clones and lacks some. The table lists more than 150,000 clones, about 90% of them singletons. The material sequenced was peripheral blood, taken on day 0 of AZD1222 vaccination. These receptors were obtained from an adult in good health. CDR3s include the opening cysteine and the closing phenylalanine or tryptophan. The D gene is left open where the match is weak. The size of a clone is reported for some rows only, either as once, few or many, or as a class for expanded clones.

j_call d_call clone_size v_call cdr3_nt cdr3_aa
TRBJ2-1 . . TRBV6-5 TGTGCCAGCAGTTACCAGACAGTAGGTACCTACAATGAGCAGTTCTTC CASSYQTVGTYNEQFF
TRBJ1-2 TRBD1 . TRBV18 TGTGCCAGCTCAACGGGACAGTATGAATATGGCTACACCTTC CASSTGQYEYGYTF
TRBJ1-3 . . TRBV7-8 TGTGCATCCCTTTCGTCTGGAAACACCATATATTTT CASLSSGNTIYF
TRBJ1-2 . . TRBV28 TGTGCCAGCAACTGGGGGGCTGGCTACACCTTC CASNWGAGYTF
TRBJ2-7 . . TRBV5-1 TGCGCCAGCAGCTCCGGGGGTCTGTACGAGCAGTACTTC CASSSGGLYEQYF
TRBJ2-1 . . TRBV19 TGTGCCAGTAGTACAGATAGCTCCTACAATGAGCAGTTCTTC CASSTDSSYNEQFF
TRBJ2-5 . . TRBV7-2 TGTGCCAGCAGCTCCGCCGGGACTCACCAAGAGACCCAGTACTTC CASSSAGTHQETQYF
TRBJ2-7 . . TRBV3-1/TRBV3-2 TGTGCCAGCAGCCAAGCGGCAGGGAAGGGCTACGAGCAGTACTTC CASSQAAGKGYEQYF
TRBJ1-2 TRBD1 once TRBV7-9 TGTGCCAGCAGCTTAGTTTATCAGGGGGCCTATGGCTACACCTTC CASSLVYQGAYGYTF
TRBJ2-7 TRBD1 . TRBV10-3 TGTGCCATCAGTGTGGCGATCACCTCCGGGACAGGGTGGGACGAGCAGTACTTC CAISVAITSGTGWDEQYF
TRBJ1-5 . . TRBV28 TGTGCCAGCAGTCGACCCCAGGACAGTAGCAATCAGCCCCAGCATTTT CASSRPQDSSNQPQHF
TRBJ2-5 . . TRBV3-1/TRBV3-2 TGTGCCAGCAGCCAAAGAACAGTGACTCAAGAGACCCAGTACTTC CASSQRTVTQETQYF
TRBJ2-2 . . TRBV7-2 TGTGCCAGCAGCGTCTCAGGGAACACCGGGGAGCTGTTTTTT CASSVSGNTGELFF
TRBJ1-5 TRBD1 . TRBV2 TGTGCCAGCAGCGTGGGACAGCCTGGTGTTGGGAATCAGCCCCAGCATTTT CASSVGQPGVGNQPQHF
TRBJ1-2 . . TRBV29-1 TGCAGCGTTGAAGAAGGGAGCTATGGCTACACCTTC CSVEEGSYGYTF
TRBJ2-1 TRBD2 . TRBV28 TGTGCCAGCATTGGGGGCGGGCTAGCGGGAAATGAGCAGTTCTTC CASIGGGLAGNEQFF
TRBJ1-2 . . TRBV7-2 TGTGCCAGCAGCTTTGGTCTCGGGGGCATGGATGGCTACACCTTC CASSFGLGGMDGYTF